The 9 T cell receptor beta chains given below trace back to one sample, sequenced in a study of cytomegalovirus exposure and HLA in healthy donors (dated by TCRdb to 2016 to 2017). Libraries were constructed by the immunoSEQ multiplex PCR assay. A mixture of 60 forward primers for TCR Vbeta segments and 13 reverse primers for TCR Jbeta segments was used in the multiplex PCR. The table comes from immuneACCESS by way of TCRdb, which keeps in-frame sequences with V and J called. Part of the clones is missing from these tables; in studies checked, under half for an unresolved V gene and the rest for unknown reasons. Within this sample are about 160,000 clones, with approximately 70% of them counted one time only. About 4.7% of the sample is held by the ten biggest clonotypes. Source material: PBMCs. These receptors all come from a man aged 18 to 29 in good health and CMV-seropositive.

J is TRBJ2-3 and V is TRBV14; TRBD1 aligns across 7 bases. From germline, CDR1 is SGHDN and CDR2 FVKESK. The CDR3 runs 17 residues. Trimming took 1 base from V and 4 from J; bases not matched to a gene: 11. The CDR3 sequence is CASSQGRGLPGADTQYF. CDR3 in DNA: TGTGCCAGCAGCCAAGGAAGGGGGCTGCCGGGTGCAGATACGCAGTATTTT.

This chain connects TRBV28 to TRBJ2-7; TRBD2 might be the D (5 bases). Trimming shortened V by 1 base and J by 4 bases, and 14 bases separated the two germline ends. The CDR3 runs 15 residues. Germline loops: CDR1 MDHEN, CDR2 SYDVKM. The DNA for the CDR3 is TGTGCCAGCAGTTTATCCCCCCGGAGAGGGTACGAGCAGTACGTC. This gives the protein CASSLSPRRGYEQYV.

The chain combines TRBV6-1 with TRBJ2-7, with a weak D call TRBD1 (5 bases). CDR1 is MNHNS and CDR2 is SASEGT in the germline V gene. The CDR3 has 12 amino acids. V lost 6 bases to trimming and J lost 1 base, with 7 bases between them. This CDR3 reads CASRTASYEQYV. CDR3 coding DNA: TGTGCCAGCAGGACAGCATCCTACGAGCAGTACGTC.

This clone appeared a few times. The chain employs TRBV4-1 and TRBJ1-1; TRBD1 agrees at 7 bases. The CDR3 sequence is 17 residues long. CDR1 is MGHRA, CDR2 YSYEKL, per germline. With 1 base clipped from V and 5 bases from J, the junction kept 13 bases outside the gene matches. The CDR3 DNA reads TGCGCCAGCAGCCAAGCGACAGGGCGAAAATGGGGGACTGAAGCTTTCTTT. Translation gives CASSQATGRKWGTEAFF.

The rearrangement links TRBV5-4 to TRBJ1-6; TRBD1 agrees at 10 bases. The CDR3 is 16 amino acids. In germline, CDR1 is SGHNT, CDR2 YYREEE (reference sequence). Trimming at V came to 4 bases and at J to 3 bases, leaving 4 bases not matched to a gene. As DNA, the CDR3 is TGTGCCAGCAGCCAAAGGACAGGGGGCTATAATTCACCCCTCCACTTT. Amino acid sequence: CASSQRTGGYNSPLHF.

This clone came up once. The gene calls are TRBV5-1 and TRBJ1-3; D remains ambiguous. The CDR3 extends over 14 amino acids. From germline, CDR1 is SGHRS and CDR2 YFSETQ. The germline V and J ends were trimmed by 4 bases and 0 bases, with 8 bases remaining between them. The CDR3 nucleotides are TGCGCCAGCAGCGTGTTCGGCTCTGGAAACACCATATATTTT. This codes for CASSVFGSGNTIYF.

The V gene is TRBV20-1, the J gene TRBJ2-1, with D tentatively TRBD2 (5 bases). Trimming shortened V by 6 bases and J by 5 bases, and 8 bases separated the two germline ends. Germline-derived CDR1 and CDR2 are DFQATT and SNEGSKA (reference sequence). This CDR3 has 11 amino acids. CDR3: CSATGNNEQFF. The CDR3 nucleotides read TGCAGTGCCACGGGGAACAATGAGCAGTTCTTC.

The CDR3 spells CASSPRGGRGVGETQYF. In DNA, the CDR3 is TGTGCCAGCAGCCCCCGGGGGGGCAGGGGGGTCGGGGAGACCCAGTACTTC. J is TRBJ2-5 and V is TRBV7-9, with D possibly being TRBD2 (8 bases). The CDR3 length is 17 residues. Germline CDR1 is SEHNR and CDR2 is FQNEAQ (reference sequence). V was cut by 5 bases and J by 5 bases, with 24 bases left in between.

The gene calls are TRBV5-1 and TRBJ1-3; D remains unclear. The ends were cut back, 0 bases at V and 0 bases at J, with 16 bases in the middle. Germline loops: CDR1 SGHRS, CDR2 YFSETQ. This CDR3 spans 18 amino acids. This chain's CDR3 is CASSLGSAGVFSGNTIYF. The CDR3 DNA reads TGCGCCAGCAGCTTGGGTTCCGCCGGAGTCTTCTCTGGAAACACCATATATTTT.